Detailed here is one T cell receptor beta chain. This sample is part of a study of blood T cell repertoires in COVID-19. As for the study in general: Sources were T cells, B-cell-depleted T cells, or PBMCs; the material itself was cDNA or gDNA.

Method: immunoSEQ multiplex PCR; TCRdb's copy keeps in-frame clones and lacks some. The data contain some 260,000 clones, about 86% of them singletons. Participants, about 18 to 90 years old, spanned under 25 US areas. Donors were grouped by their self-reported clinical history. Germline V lookup: CDR1 LGHDT, CDR2 YNNKEL (reference sequence). The CDR3 is 14 residues long. Trimming cost V 5 bases and J 7 bases; bases outside gene matches: 7. The sequenced material came from PBMCs or T cells enriched from blood (not recorded which). V usage is TRBV3-1 (or the pseudogene TRBV3-2) and J usage is TRBJ1-5, with 8 bases lining up with TRBD1. The sequence was obtained from a man aged 30 to 45 with acute COVID-19. CDR3 residues: CASSYGQGRQPQHF. The CDR3 nucleotides are TGTGCCAGCAGCTATGGACAGGGACGCCAGCCCCAGCATTTT.